The rows below give T cell receptor beta chains drawn from one sample of a study of blood T cells in healthy people across ages. MiXCR was run by TCRdb on the 5' RACE reads, yielding one entry per CDR3 protein. This table holds roughly 1,700,000 distinct CDR3 sequences, 28% found once. Sequencing was carried out using blood. The origin of the receptors is a woman younger than 45 in good health. The CDR3 runs from the conserved cysteine through the conserved F or W. The order of the fields is J gene, V gene, D gene, clone size, CDR3 DNA, CDR3 protein. The D gene is left open where the match is weak. Clone size is shown for a subset of rows, as once, few, many or a class of expanded clone.

j_call: TRBJ2-1
v_call: TRBV20-1
d_call: .
clone_size: few
cdr3_nt: TGCAGTGCCAAGAGGCCTGCGCGGGCCCATGAGCAGTTCTTC
cdr3_aa: CSAKRPARAHEQFF

j_call: TRBJ2-1
v_call: TRBV9
d_call: TRBD2
clone_size: .
cdr3_nt: TGTGCCAGCAGCACCAGGCCGACTAGCGGGGGCAATGAGCAGTTCTTC
cdr3_aa: CASSTRPTSGGNEQFF

j_call: TRBJ2-1
v_call: TRBV10-1
d_call: TRBD2
clone_size: many
cdr3_nt: TGCGCCAGCAGTGAGTCGGGGAGGGGTTCCTACAATGAGCAGTTCTTC
cdr3_aa: CASSESGRGSYNEQFF

j_call: TRBJ2-7
v_call: TRBV29-1
d_call: .
clone_size: many
cdr3_nt: TGCAGCGCCAGAGCGGAGGGCACAGGGTCCTACGAGCAGTACTTC
cdr3_aa: CSARAEGTGSYEQYF

j_call: TRBJ2-1
v_call: TRBV20-1
d_call: .
clone_size: few
cdr3_nt: TGCAGTGCTAGACCTCCAGGACTCGGATTTGAGGAGCAGTTCTTC
cdr3_aa: CSARPPGLGFEEQFF

j_call: TRBJ2-3
v_call: TRBV7-9
d_call: .
clone_size: .
cdr3_nt: TGTGCCAGCAGCTTAGCGCGGGGAATCAGCACAGATACGCAGTATTTT
cdr3_aa: CASSLARGISTDTQYF

j_call: TRBJ1-2
v_call: TRBV19
d_call: .
clone_size: few
cdr3_nt: TGTGCCAGTACAGACTTGAGGGGCTACACCTTC
cdr3_aa: CASTDLRGYTF

j_call: TRBJ2-3
v_call: TRBV12-3/TRBV12-4
d_call: .
clone_size: .
cdr3_nt: TGTGCCAGCTTTTGCAGTCCGAGCACAGATGCGCAGTATTTT
cdr3_aa: CASFCSPSTDAQYF

j_call: TRBJ1-2
v_call: TRBV29-1
d_call: .
clone_size: many
cdr3_nt: TGCAGCGTTGATGGGGTCAGTGGCGGCTATGGCTACACCTTC
cdr3_aa: CSVDGVSGGYGYTF

j_call: TRBJ2-3
v_call: TRBV7-9
d_call: .
clone_size: few
cdr3_nt: TGTGCCAGCAGCTGGGGATCCGCGGCCGGCACAGATACGCAGTATTTT
cdr3_aa: CASSWGSAAGTDTQYF

j_call: TRBJ2-1
v_call: TRBV12-3/TRBV12-4
d_call: TRBD1
clone_size: few
cdr3_nt: TGTGCTAGCAGCTCAACAGGGGCCTCCTACAATGAGCAGTTCTTC
cdr3_aa: CASSSTGASYNEQFF

j_call: TRBJ1-2
v_call: TRBV12-3/TRBV12-4
d_call: TRBD1
clone_size: many
cdr3_nt: TGTGCCAGCAGTTCGACAGGGGCTAACTATGGCTACACCTTC
cdr3_aa: CASSSTGANYGYTF

j_call: TRBJ2-3
v_call: TRBV12-3/TRBV12-4
d_call: TRBD1
clone_size: .
cdr3_nt: TGTGCCAGCAGGCGGAGCCCGGGACAGGGGGCACCAGATACGCAGTATTTT
cdr3_aa: CASRRSPGQGAPDTQYF

j_call: TRBJ2-3
v_call: TRBV7-2
d_call: .
clone_size: .
cdr3_nt: TGTGCCAGCAGCCCCTCACTAGTCGAGGCGCAGTATTTT
cdr3_aa: CASSPSLVEAQYF

j_call: TRBJ2-3
v_call: TRBV13
d_call: .
clone_size: few
cdr3_nt: TGTGCCAGCAGCGGACCGGGATTACCCAAGGAGGGAGATACGCAGTATTTT
cdr3_aa: CASSGPGLPKEGDTQYF

j_call: TRBJ2-1
v_call: TRBV29-1
d_call: TRBD2
clone_size: .
cdr3_nt: TGCAGCGTTGCGACTAGCGAATACAATGAGCAGTTCTTC
cdr3_aa: CSVATSEYNEQFF

j_call: TRBJ1-2
v_call: TRBV7-9
d_call: .
clone_size: few
cdr3_nt: TGTGCCAGCAGCTTCGGGACAAGCCATGGCTACACCTTC
cdr3_aa: CASSFGTSHGYTF

j_call: TRBJ1-5
v_call: TRBV20-1
d_call: .
clone_size: .
cdr3_nt: TGCAGTGCTAGACTTGGGGGAGGCAATCAGCCCCAGCATTTT
cdr3_aa: CSARLGGGNQPQHF

j_call: TRBJ1-2
v_call: TRBV5-4
d_call: .
clone_size: .
cdr3_nt: TGTGCCAGCAGCTTGGGAGTACCTAGGAACTATGGCTACACCTTC
cdr3_aa: CASSLGVPRNYGYTF

j_call: TRBJ2-5
v_call: TRBV7-2
d_call: TRBD2
clone_size: .
cdr3_nt: TGTGCCAGCAGCTTACAGACTAGCGGGGGCGCCCTGGGACAGTACTTC
cdr3_aa: CASSLQTSGGALGQYF

j_call: TRBJ2-7
v_call: TRBV20-1
d_call: .
clone_size: many
cdr3_nt: TGCAGTGCCGAGGGGTCCTACGAGCAGTACTTC
cdr3_aa: CSAEGSYEQYF

j_call: TRBJ2-1
v_call: TRBV5-1
d_call: TRBD2
clone_size: few
cdr3_nt: TGCGCCAGCAGCTCAACTAGCGGGGGGGCCGGGAGGAATGAGCAGTTCTTC
cdr3_aa: CASSSTSGGAGRNEQFF

j_call: TRBJ2-7
v_call: TRBV5-1
d_call: .
clone_size: once
cdr3_nt: TGCGCCAGCAGCTTGGTAGGGGACTTACGCGAGCAGTACTTC
cdr3_aa: CASSLVGDLREQYF

j_call: TRBJ1-2
v_call: TRBV3-1
d_call: TRBD1
clone_size: .
cdr3_nt: TGTGCCAGCAGCAACCGGGACAGGGGTGGAGGGTATGGCTACACCTTC
cdr3_aa: CASSNRDRGGGYGYTF

j_call: TRBJ2-1
v_call: TRBV5-1
d_call: .
clone_size: .
cdr3_nt: TGCGCCAGCAGCGGACCTCCTACCCAGGGAAGTAAAGACGAGCAGTTCTTC
cdr3_aa: CASSGPPTQGSKDEQFF

j_call: TRBJ2-7
v_call: TRBV15
d_call: TRBD2
clone_size: .
cdr3_nt: TGTGCCACCAGCAGCTCCGGGACTAGTATGTACTTC
cdr3_aa: CATSSSGTSMYF

j_call: TRBJ2-5
v_call: TRBV20-1
d_call: .
clone_size: many
cdr3_nt: TGCAGTGCTAGGGGCCAGGGAATCGGAGAGACCCAGTACTTC
cdr3_aa: CSARGQGIGETQYF

j_call: TRBJ1-2
v_call: TRBV6-1
d_call: TRBD1
clone_size: .
cdr3_nt: TGTGCCAGCAGTCGTGGGACAGAATATGGCTACACCTTC
cdr3_aa: CASSRGTEYGYTF

j_call: TRBJ1-2
v_call: TRBV5-1
d_call: .
clone_size: once
cdr3_nt: TGCGCCAGCAGCTTGGATGTCGACTATGGCTACACCTTC
cdr3_aa: CASSLDVDYGYTF

j_call: TRBJ2-3
v_call: TRBV6-4
d_call: .
clone_size: many
cdr3_nt: TGTGCCAGCAGTGAAGTCGTAGCAGGCGGAGGCACAGATACGCAGTATTTT
cdr3_aa: CASSEVVAGGGTDTQYF

j_call: TRBJ1-5
v_call: TRBV6-5
d_call: .
clone_size: .
cdr3_nt: TGTGCCAGCAAAGGCAGGGCGGGTGATCAGCCCCAGCATTTT
cdr3_aa: CASKGRAGDQPQHF

j_call: TRBJ2-7
v_call: TRBV5-1
d_call: .
clone_size: few
cdr3_nt: TGCGCCAGCAGCTCGGAGGGGCTAGAAGGCGAGCAGTACTTC
cdr3_aa: CASSSEGLEGEQYF

j_call: TRBJ2-1
v_call: TRBV3-1
d_call: TRBD2
clone_size: .
cdr3_nt: TGTGCCAGCAGCCAAGATAGGCTAGCGGGACGCCAGAAGTTCTTC
cdr3_aa: CASSQDRLAGRQKFF

j_call: TRBJ1-5
v_call: TRBV6-5
d_call: .
clone_size: few
cdr3_nt: TGTGTCAGCACTGGACAGATCAATCAGCCCCAGCATTTT
cdr3_aa: CVSTGQINQPQHF

j_call: TRBJ1-1
v_call: TRBV20-1
d_call: TRBD1
clone_size: once
cdr3_nt: TGCAGTGCTAGAGATCGACTCGACAGGGCTGAAGCTTTCTTT
cdr3_aa: CSARDRLDRAEAFF

j_call: TRBJ2-7
v_call: TRBV10-3
d_call: .
clone_size: many
cdr3_nt: TGTGCCATCAGTGAGGCCTTGTACGAGCAGTACTTC
cdr3_aa: CAISEALYEQYF

j_call: TRBJ1-4
v_call: TRBV5-1
d_call: .
clone_size: .
cdr3_nt: TGCGCCAGCAGCGCCGGGACCGCTCTGGGGGAACTGTTTTTT
cdr3_aa: CASSAGTALGELFF

j_call: TRBJ2-4
v_call: TRBV29-1
d_call: .
clone_size: .
cdr3_nt: TGCAGCGTGGCGCTCGCGAGTGGTTCCCACAATGAGCAGTACTTC
cdr3_aa: CSVALASGSHNEQYF

j_call: TRBJ2-7
v_call: TRBV10-3
d_call: .
clone_size: .
cdr3_nt: TGTGCCATCAGTGACCAACCGAGGGGCGAGCAGTACTTC
cdr3_aa: CAISDQPRGEQYF

j_call: TRBJ2-7
v_call: TRBV12-3/TRBV12-4
d_call: TRBD2
clone_size: .
cdr3_nt: TGTGCCAGCAGATCCGGAACTAGCGGGAGCCACTCCTACGAGCAGTACTTC
cdr3_aa: CASRSGTSGSHSYEQYF

j_call: TRBJ1-1
v_call: TRBV6-5
d_call: .
clone_size: .
cdr3_nt: TGTGCCAGCAGGGGTTCTGCGAACACTGAAGCTTTCTTT
cdr3_aa: CASRGSANTEAFF

j_call: TRBJ2-5
v_call: TRBV11-2
d_call: .
clone_size: few
cdr3_nt: TGTGCCAGCAGCTTCTCACGACTGGGTATGAGGGAGACCCAGTACTTC
cdr3_aa: CASSFSRLGMRETQYF

j_call: TRBJ2-7
v_call: TRBV18
d_call: .
clone_size: many
cdr3_nt: TGTGCCAGCAGTCCCACAGCCACCTACGAGCAGTACTTC
cdr3_aa: CASSPTATYEQYF

j_call: TRBJ2-7
v_call: TRBV29-1
d_call: .
clone_size: .
cdr3_nt: TGCAGCGTCAACAACCCCGGGGAGGTCGTCCCTAACGAGCAGTACTTC
cdr3_aa: CSVNNPGEVVPNEQYF

j_call: TRBJ2-5
v_call: TRBV3-1
d_call: .
clone_size: few
cdr3_nt: TGTGCCAGCAGCCCCCAAGGACCTTTGGGGGAGACCCAGTACTTC
cdr3_aa: CASSPQGPLGETQYF

j_call: TRBJ1-1
v_call: TRBV7-9
d_call: .
clone_size: .
cdr3_nt: TGTGCCAGCAGCTCGGGGGGCGGGCAAACTGAAGCTTTCTTT
cdr3_aa: CASSSGGGQTEAFF

j_call: TRBJ2-6
v_call: TRBV5-1
d_call: .
clone_size: .
cdr3_nt: TGCGCCAGCAGCTTAACCTCACCGTCGGCAGGGGCCAACGTCCTGACTTTC
cdr3_aa: CASSLTSPSAGANVLTF

j_call: TRBJ1-3
v_call: TRBV12-3/TRBV12-4
d_call: TRBD1
clone_size: .
cdr3_nt: TGTGCCAGCAATCTCCTTTTAGGACAGGGTTCTGGAAACACCATATATTTT
cdr3_aa: CASNLLLGQGSGNTIYF

j_call: TRBJ2-5
v_call: TRBV6-5
d_call: TRBD1
clone_size: many
cdr3_nt: TGTGCCAGCAGAGCGACAGGGAGAGGCGAGACCCAGTACTTC
cdr3_aa: CASRATGRGETQYF

j_call: TRBJ2-5
v_call: TRBV19
d_call: .
clone_size: .
cdr3_nt: TGTGCCAGTAGTAGTTCAGCAGGTGAAGAGACCCAGTACTTC
cdr3_aa: CASSSSAGEETQYF

j_call: TRBJ2-5
v_call: TRBV20-1
d_call: .
clone_size: .
cdr3_nt: TGCAGTGCTAGAGGTATAGGGAGGGAGACCCAGTACTTC
cdr3_aa: CSARGIGRETQYF

j_call: TRBJ2-2
v_call: TRBV7-3
d_call: .
clone_size: few
cdr3_nt: TGTGCCAGCAGCTTAATGTCCACAGGCGGCACCGGGGAGCTGTTTTTT
cdr3_aa: CASSLMSTGGTGELFF

j_call: TRBJ2-1
v_call: TRBV12-3/TRBV12-4
d_call: .
clone_size: .
cdr3_nt: TGTGCCAGCAGTTACCACCTCGCTCAGAATGAGCAGTTCTTC
cdr3_aa: CASSYHLAQNEQFF

j_call: TRBJ1-6
v_call: TRBV30
d_call: TRBD1
clone_size: few
cdr3_nt: TGTGCCTGGAGTATCACGGACAGGGGCCCCCTCCACTTT
cdr3_aa: CAWSITDRGPLHF

j_call: TRBJ2-7
v_call: TRBV28
d_call: .
clone_size: few
cdr3_nt: TGTGCCAGCAGTACCCGAGGGGAGTCCTACGAGCAGTACTTC
cdr3_aa: CASSTRGESYEQYF

j_call: TRBJ2-5
v_call: TRBV11-2
d_call: TRBD2
clone_size: few
cdr3_nt: TGTGCCAGCAGCTTAGACTGGCGGGGGGGCGGCCAAGAGACCCAGTACTTC
cdr3_aa: CASSLDWRGGGQETQYF

j_call: TRBJ2-3
v_call: TRBV15
d_call: .
clone_size: few
cdr3_nt: TGTGCCACCAGCCTCCCCGGGGCGGGGAGTGAGTATTTT
cdr3_aa: CATSLPGAGSEYF

j_call: TRBJ1-2
v_call: TRBV4-1
d_call: .
clone_size: .
cdr3_nt: TGCGCCAGCAGCCAAGAAGGTACACAGGGTCCCCATGGCTACACCTTC
cdr3_aa: CASSQEGTQGPHGYTF

j_call: TRBJ1-1
v_call: TRBV28
d_call: .
clone_size: few
cdr3_nt: TGTGCCAGCAGCCATGAGACAGTTGAAGCTTTCTTT
cdr3_aa: CASSHETVEAFF